The T cell receptor (beta chain) described here comes from a study of technical replicates of blood from a handful of donors. The CDR3 has 14 residues. CDR1 and CDR2 (germline): SQVTM, ANQGSEA. V dropped 7 bases and J dropped 0 bases, with 15 bases sitting between them. Profiling relied on immunoSEQ multiplex PCR, and the TCRdb table lists in-frame clones only, not all of them. There are around 68,000 clones in the sample; 95% to 98% occur only once, and approximately 0.25% lies in the top ten. J is TRBJ1-1 and V is TRBV29-1, with a possible D match to TRBD1 (5 bases). Sequencing input: T cells isolated from PBMCs. The clonotype comes from a human donor in good health. The CDR3, as DNA: TGCAGCGCTCCAGCGACAGAAATGAACACTGAAGCTTTCTTT. Its protein is CSAPATEMNTEAFF.